The entry below describes one T cell receptor beta chain. No antigen is known for it. This sample stems from a study of cytomegalovirus exposure and HLA in healthy donors. Study findings and constraints: TCR beta chain V- and J-gene trimming was linked, in a later analysis, to a missense variant in DCLRE1C. According to a later analysis, most TCR beta chains associated with CMV appeared HLA-restricted.

The PCR ran on 60 Vbeta and 13 Jbeta primers. TCRdb keeps only in-frame clones here, not all; method: immunoSEQ multiplex PCR. The sample has some 190,000 clones, about 83% seen once. Germline CDR1 reads GTSNPN; CDR2 reads SVGIG (reference sequence). The germline V and J ends were trimmed by 3 bases and 7 bases, with 18 bases remaining between them. CDR3 length equals 14 residues. The V gene is TRBV30, the J gene TRBJ1-2, with D possibly matching TRBD1 (6 bases). The sequenced sample was PBMCs. The receptor was isolated from a female donor in good health and CMV-seronegative. Here the CDR3 reads CAWRPGGGGGGYTF. DNA for the CDR3: TGTGCCTGGAGACCCGGAGGGGGGGGCGGTGGCTACACCTTC. Together with reference TRBV30 and TRBJ1-2, the CDR3 gives the full variable domain: SQTIHQWPATLVQPVGSPLSLECTVEGTSNPNLYWYRQAAGRGLQLLFYSVGIGQISSEVPQNLSASRPQDRQFILSSKKLLLSDSGFYLCAWRPGGGGGGYTFGSGTRLTVV.